This TCR beta chain originates from a study of breast tumors, draining lymph nodes, adjacent tissues. Study findings and constraints: That most tumor T cells come from lymph nodes remained unproven. Tumors had less TCR diversity than lymph nodes, more than nontumor tissue. Data fit most tumor T cells coming from lymph node, expanding in tumor.

Axillary draining lymph nodes of breast cancer patients supplied the node samples. V dropped 10 bases and J dropped 1; count of bases not matched to a gene: 6. The CDR3 runs to 14 residues. The germline gives CDR1 LNHDA, CDR2 SQIVND (reference sequence). MiXCR was run by TCRdb on the multiplex PCR reads, yielding one entry per CDR3 protein. The sample records 100,000 to 150,000 distinct CDR3 sequences, just under 20% being singletons. The sample holds a few counts of this clonotype. No antigen is known for it. The V and J genes are TRBV19 and TRBJ1-5; 8 nucleotides align to TRBD1. The TCR sequence derives from a female donor with breast cancer. Some clones in this sample may be carry-over from other donors' samples. Material for sequencing was axillary lymph node tissue. As DNA, the CDR3 is TGTGCCACCCCGGACAGGGTGAGCAATCAGCCCCAGCATTTT. It codes for CATPDRVSNQPQHF.